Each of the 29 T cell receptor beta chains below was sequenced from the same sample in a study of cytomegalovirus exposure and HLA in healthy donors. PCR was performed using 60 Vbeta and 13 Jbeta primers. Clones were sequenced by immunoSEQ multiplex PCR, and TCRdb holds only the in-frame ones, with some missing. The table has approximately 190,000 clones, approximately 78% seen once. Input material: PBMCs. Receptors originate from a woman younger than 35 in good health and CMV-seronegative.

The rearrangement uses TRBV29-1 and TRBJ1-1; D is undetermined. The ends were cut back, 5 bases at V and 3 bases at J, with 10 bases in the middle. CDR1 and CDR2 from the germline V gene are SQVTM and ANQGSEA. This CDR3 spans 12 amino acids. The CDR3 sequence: CSVSNGYTEAFF. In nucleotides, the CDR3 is TGCAGCGTTAGTAACGGGTACACTGAAGCTTTCTTT.

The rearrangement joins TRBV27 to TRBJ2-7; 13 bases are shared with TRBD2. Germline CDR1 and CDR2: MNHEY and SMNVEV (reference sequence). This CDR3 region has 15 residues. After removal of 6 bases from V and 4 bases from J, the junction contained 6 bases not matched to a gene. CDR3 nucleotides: TGTGCCAGCAGAGCGGGACTAGCGGGAAGGTACGAGCAGTACTTC. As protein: CASRAGLAGRYEQYF.

The CDR3 is CASSAYSGGELFF. DNA of the CDR3: TGTGCCAGCAGTGCCTACTCCGGCGGGGAGCTGTTTTTT. V gene TRBV27 combines with J gene TRBJ2-2; no firm D call. The germline V gene has CDR1 MNHEY and CDR2 SMNVEV (reference sequence). This CDR3 contains 13 residues. V lost 5 bases to trimming and J lost 7 bases, with 11 bases between them.

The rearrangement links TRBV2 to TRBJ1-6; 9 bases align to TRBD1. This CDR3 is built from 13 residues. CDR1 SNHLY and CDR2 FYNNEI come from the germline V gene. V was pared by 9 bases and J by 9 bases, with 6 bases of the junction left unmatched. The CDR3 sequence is CASSPDRGSPLHF. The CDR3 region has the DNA TGTGCCAGTTCCCCGGACAGGGGTTCACCCCTCCACTTT.

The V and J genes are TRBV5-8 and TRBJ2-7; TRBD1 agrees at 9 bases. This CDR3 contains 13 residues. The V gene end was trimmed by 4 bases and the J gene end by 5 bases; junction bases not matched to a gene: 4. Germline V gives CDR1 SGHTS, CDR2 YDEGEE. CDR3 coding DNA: TGTGCCAGCAGCCGGGACAGGGTCGACGAGCAGTACTTC. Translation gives CASSRDRVDEQYF.

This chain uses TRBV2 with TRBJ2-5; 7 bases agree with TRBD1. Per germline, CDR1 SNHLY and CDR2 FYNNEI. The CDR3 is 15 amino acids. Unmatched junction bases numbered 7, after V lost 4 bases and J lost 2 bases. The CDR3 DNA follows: TGTGCCAGCAGTGTTAGGGGGCTCGGGCAAGAGACCCAGTACTTC. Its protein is CASSVRGLGQETQYF.

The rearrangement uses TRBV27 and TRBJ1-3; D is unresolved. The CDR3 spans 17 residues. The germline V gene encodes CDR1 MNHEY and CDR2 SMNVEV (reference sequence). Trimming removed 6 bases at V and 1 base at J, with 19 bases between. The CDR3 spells CASRQTNTPWSGNTIYF. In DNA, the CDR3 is TGTGCCAGCAGACAGACGAATACGCCATGGTCTGGAAACACCATATATTTT.

CDR3 amino acids: CASGGITNTEAFF. As DNA, the CDR3 is TGCGCCAGCGGGGGGATAACGAACACTGAAGCTTTCTTT. This chain joins TRBV10-2 and TRBJ1-1, with a possible D match to TRBD1 (5 bases). From germline, CDR1 is WSHSY and CDR2 SAAADI. The CDR3 is made up of 13 amino acids. Trimming took 8 bases from V and 1 from J, leaving 11 bases between them.

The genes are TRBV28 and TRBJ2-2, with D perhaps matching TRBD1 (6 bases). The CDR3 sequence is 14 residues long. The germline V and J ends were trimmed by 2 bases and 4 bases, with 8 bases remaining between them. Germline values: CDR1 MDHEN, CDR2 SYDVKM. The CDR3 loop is CASSLTGRTGELFF. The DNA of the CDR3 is TGTGCCAGCAGTTTAACAGGGCGCACCGGGGAGCTGTTTTTT.

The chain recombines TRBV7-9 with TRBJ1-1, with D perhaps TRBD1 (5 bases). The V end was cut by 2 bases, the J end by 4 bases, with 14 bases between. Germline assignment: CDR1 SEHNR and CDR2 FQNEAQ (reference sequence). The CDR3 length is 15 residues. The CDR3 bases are TGTGCCAGCAGCTTACCTATGGGGGGGAGCACTGAAGCTTTCTTT. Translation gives CASSLPMGGSTEAFF.

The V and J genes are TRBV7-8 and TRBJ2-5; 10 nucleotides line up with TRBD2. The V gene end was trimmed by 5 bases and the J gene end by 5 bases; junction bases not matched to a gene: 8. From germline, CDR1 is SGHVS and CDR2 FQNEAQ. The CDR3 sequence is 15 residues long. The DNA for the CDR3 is TGTGCCAGCAGCATCACTAGCGGGGTCCGCGAGACCCAGTACTTC. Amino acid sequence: CASSITSGVRETQYF.

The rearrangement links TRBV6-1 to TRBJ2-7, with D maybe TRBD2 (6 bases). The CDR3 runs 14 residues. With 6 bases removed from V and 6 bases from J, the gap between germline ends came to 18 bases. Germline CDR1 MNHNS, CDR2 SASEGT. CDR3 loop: CASSGKVAGSEQYF. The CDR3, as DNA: TGTGCCAGCAGCGGAAAGGTGGCGGGAAGCGAGCAGTACTTC.

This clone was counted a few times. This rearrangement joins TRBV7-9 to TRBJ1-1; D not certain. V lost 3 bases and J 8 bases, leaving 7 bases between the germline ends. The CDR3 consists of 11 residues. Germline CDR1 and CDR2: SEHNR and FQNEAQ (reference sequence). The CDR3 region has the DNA TGTGCCAGCAGCTTGCAGGCGGAAGCTTTCTTT. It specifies CASSLQAEAFF.

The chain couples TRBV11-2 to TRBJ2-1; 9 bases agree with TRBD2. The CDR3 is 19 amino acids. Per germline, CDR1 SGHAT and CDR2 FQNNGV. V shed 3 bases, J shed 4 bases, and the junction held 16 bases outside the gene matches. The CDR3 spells CASSFFVGGRGGTYNEQFF. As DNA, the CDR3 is TGTGCCAGCAGCTTTTTCGTTGGGGGGCGGGGGGGCACGTACAATGAGCAGTTCTTC.

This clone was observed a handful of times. CDR3 residues: CASTASGYTGELFF. CDR3 nucleotide sequence: TGTGCCAGCACGGCTAGCGGGTACACCGGGGAGCTGTTTTTT. The V call is TRBV2, the J call TRBJ2-2; 8 nucleotides agree with TRBD2. With 7 bases clipped from V and 3 bases from J, the junction kept 4 bases outside the gene matches. The germline V gene encodes CDR1 SNHLY and CDR2 FYNNEI. The CDR3 totals 14 residues.

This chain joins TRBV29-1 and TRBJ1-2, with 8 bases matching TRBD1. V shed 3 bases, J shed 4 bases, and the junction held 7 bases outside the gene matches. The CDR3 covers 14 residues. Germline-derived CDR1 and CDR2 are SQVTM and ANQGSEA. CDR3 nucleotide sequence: TGCAGCGTTGAGTCCGTCGACAGGGGCTATGGCTACACCTTC. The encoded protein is CSVESVDRGYGYTF.

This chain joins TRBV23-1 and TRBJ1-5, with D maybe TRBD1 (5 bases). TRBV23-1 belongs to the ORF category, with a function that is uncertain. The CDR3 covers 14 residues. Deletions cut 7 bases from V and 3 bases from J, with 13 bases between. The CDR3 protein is CASNNRKPNQPQHF. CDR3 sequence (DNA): TGCGCCAGCAATAACAGGAAGCCCAATCAGCCCCAGCATTTT.

The CDR3 region has the DNA TGCAGCGTTGAAGGGCACACGAACACTGAAGCTTTCTTT. Protein: CSVEGHTNTEAFF. The V call is TRBV29-1, the J call TRBJ1-1; no reliable D call. The germline gives CDR1 SQVTM, CDR2 ANQGSEA. CDR3 length: 13 amino acids. The V and J ends lost 1 base and 1 base respectively, with 7 bases between them.

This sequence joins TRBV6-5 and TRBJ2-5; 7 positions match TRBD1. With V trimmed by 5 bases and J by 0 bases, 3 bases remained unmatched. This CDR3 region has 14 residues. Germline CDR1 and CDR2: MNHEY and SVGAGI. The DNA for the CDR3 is TGTGCCAGCAGTCAGACAGGGTACCAAGAGACCCAGTACTTC. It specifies CASSQTGYQETQYF.

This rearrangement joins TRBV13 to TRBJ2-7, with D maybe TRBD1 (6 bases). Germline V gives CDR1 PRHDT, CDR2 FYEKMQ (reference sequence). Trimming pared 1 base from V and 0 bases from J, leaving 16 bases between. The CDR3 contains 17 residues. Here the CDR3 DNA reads TGTGCCAGCAGCTTAGCCTGGGACACCCGCAGCTCCTACGAGCAGTACTTC. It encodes CASSLAWDTRSSYEQYF.

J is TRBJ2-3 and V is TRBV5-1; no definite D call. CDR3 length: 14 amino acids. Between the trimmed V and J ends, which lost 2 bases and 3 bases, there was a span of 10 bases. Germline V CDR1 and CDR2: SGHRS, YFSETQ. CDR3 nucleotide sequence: TGCGCCAGCAGCTTAGCACAGAATACAGATACGCAGTATTTT. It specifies CASSLAQNTDTQYF.

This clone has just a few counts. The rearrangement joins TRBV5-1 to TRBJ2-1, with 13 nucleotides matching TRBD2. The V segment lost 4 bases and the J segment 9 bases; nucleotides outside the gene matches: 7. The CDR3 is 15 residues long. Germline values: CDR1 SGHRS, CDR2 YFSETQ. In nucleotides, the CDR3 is TGCGCCAGCAGCACCACTAGCGGGAGGGTGGGTGAGCAGTTCTTC. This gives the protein CASSTTSGRVGEQFF.

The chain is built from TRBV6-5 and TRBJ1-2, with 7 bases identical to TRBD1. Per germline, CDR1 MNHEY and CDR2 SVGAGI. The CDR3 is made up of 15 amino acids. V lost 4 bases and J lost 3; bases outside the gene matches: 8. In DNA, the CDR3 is TGTGCCAGCAGTTCCTCGGGACAGTCCTACTATGGCTACACCTTC. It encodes CASSSSGQSYYGYTF.

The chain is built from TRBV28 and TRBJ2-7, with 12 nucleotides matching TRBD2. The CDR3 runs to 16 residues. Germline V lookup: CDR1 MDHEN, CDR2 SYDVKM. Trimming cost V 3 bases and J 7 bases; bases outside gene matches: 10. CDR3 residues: CASSFWGLAGGYEQYF. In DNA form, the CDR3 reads TGTGCCAGCAGTTTTTGGGGGCTAGCGGGAGGGTATGAGCAGTACTTC.

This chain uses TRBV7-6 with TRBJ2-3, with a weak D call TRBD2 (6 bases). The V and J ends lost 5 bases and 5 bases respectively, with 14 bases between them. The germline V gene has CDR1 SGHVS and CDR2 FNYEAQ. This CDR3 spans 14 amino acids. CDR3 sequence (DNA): TGTGCCAGCAGCACTGGGACTCCGCTAGATACGCAGTATTTT. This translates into CASSTGTPLDTQYF.

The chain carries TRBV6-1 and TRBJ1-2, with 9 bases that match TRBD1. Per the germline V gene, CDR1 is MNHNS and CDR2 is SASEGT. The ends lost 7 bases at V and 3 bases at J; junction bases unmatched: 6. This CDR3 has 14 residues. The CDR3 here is CASKTGGNYYGYTF. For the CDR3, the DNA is TGTGCCAGCAAAACAGGGGGCAATTACTATGGCTACACCTTC.

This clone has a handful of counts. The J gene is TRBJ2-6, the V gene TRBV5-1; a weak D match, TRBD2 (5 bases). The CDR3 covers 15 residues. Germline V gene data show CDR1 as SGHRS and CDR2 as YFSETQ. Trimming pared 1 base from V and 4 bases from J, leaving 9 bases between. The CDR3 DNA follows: TGCGCCAGCAGCTTGACGGGAACCGGGGCCAACGTCCTGACTTTC. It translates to CASSLTGTGANVLTF.

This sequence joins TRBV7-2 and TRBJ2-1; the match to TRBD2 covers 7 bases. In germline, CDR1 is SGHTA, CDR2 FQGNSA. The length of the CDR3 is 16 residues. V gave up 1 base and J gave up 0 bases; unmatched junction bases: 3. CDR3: CASSLGAGDSYNEQFF. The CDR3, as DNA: TGTGCCAGCAGCTTAGGGGCGGGGGACTCCTACAATGAGCAGTTCTTC. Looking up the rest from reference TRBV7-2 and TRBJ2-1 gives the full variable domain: GAGVSQSPSNKVTEKGKDVELRCDPISGHTALYWYRQSLGQGLEFLIYFQGNSAPDKSGLPSDRFSAERTGGSVSTLTIQRTQQEDSAVYLCASSLGAGDSYNEQFFGPGTRLTVL.

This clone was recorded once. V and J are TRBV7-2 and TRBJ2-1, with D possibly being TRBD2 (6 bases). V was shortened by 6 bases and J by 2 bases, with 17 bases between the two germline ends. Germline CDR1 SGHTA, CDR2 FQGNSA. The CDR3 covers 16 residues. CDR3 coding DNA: TGTGCCAGCAGTTCCACCGGGACTGGGGCCTACAATGAGCAGTTCTTC. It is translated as CASSSTGTGAYNEQFF.